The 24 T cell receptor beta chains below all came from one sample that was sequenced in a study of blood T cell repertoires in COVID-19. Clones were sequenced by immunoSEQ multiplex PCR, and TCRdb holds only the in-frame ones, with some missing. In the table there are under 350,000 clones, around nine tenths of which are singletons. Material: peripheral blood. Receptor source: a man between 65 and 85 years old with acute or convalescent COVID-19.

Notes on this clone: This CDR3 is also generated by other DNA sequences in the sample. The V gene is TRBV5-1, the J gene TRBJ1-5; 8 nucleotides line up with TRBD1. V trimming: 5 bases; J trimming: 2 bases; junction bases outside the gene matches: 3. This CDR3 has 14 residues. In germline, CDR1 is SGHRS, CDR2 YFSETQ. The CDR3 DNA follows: TGCGCCAGCAGTCTACAGGGGGGCAATCAGCCCCAGCATTTT. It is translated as CASSLQGGNQPQHF.

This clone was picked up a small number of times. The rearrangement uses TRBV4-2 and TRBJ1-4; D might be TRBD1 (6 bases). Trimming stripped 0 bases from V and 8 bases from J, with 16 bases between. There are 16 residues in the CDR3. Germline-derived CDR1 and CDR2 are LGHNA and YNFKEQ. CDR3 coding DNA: TGTGCCAGCAGCCAAGATGCGGGCAGGGGAGGGGAAAAACTGTTTTTT. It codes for CASSQDAGRGGEKLFF.

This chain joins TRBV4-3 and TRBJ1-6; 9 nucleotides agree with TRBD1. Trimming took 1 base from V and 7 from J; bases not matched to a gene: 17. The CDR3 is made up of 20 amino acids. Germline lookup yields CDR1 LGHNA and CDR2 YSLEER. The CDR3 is CASSQVLYSGQGLLNSPLHF. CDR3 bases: TGCGCCAGCAGCCAAGTTTTGTATTCGGGACAGGGATTACTCAATTCACCCCTCCACTTT.

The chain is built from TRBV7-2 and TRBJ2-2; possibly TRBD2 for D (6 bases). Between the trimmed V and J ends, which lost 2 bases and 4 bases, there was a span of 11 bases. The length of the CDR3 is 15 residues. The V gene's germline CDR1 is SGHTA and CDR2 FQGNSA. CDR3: CASSLRWGVTGELFF. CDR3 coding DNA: TGTGCCAGCAGCTTAAGGTGGGGGGTCACCGGGGAGCTGTTTTTT.

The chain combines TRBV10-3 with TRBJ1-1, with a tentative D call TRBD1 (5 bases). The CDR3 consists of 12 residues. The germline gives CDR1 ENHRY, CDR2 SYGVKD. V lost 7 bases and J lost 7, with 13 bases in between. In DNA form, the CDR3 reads TGTGCCATCAAGGGGTCTGGGGATGAAGCTTTCTTT. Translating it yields CAIKGSGDEAFF.

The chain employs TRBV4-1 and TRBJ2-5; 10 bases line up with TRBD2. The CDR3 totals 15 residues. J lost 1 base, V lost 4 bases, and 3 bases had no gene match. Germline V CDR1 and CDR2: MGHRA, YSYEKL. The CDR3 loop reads CASSLSGGAQETQYF. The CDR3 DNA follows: TGCGCCAGCAGCCTCAGCGGGGGGGCCCAAGAGACCCAGTACTTC.

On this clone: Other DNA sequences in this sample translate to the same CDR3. The DNA for the CDR3 is TGTGCCACCAGTGATTGGACAGGGGACGAGCAGTACTTC. This gives the protein CATSDWTGDEQYF. V usage is TRBV24-1 and J usage is TRBJ2-7; 9 bases are a match to TRBD1. The trim removed 2 bases at V and 5 bases at J, leaving 0 bases unmatched. Germline V gives CDR1 KGHDR, CDR2 SFDVKD. This CDR3 has 13 amino acids.

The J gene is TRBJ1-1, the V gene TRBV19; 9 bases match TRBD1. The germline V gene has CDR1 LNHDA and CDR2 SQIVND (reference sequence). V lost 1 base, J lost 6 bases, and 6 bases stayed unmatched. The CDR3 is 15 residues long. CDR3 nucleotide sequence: TGTGCCAGTAGTATAGGGGACAGGGTTGTGGCTGAAGCTTTCTTT. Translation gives CASSIGDRVVAEAFF.

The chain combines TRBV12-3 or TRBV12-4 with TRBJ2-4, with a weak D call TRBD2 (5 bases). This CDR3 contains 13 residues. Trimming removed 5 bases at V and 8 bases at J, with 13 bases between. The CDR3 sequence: CASSARGADIQYF. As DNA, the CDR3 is TGTGCCAGCAGTGCCCGGGGTGCGGACATTCAGTACTTC.

For the CDR3, the DNA is TGTGCCAGCAGCCAAGGGCCCCCTGGGAGCCCCTTAGTGGGGCAGTACTTC. This codes for CASSQGPPGSPLVGQYF. This chain links TRBV3-1 (or the pseudogene TRBV3-2) with TRBJ2-7, with a weak D call TRBD2 (5 bases). Germline V lookup: CDR1 LGHDT, CDR2 YNNKEL (reference sequence). Trimming stripped 1 base from V and 9 bases from J, with 25 bases between. This CDR3 is 17 amino acids long.

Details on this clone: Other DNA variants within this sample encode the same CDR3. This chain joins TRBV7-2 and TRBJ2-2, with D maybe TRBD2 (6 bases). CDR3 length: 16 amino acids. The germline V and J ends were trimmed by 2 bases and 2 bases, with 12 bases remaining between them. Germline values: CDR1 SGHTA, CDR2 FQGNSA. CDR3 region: CASSLNGGGNTGELFF. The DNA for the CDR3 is TGTGCCAGCAGCTTAAATGGGGGAGGAAACACCGGGGAGCTGTTTTTT.

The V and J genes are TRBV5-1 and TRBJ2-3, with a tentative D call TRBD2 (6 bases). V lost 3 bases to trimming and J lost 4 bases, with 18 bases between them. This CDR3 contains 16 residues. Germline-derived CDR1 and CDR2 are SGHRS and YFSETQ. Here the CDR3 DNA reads TGCGCCAGCAGCTACCTGACTAGTACAGGCGCAGATACGCAGTATTTT. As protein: CASSYLTSTGADTQYF.

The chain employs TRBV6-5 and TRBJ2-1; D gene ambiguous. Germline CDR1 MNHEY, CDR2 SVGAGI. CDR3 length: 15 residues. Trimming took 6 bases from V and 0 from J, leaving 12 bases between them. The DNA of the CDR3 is TGTGCCAGCAGAACTAAAATGAGCTCCTACAATGAGCAGTTCTTC. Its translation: CASRTKMSSYNEQFF.

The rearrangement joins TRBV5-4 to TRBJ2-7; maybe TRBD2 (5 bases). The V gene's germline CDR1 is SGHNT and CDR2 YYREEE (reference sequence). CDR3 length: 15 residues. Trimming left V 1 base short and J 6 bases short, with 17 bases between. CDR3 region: CASSLQSPGFFEQYF. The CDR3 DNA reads TGTGCCAGCAGCTTGCAGTCTCCGGGATTTTTCGAGCAGTACTTC.

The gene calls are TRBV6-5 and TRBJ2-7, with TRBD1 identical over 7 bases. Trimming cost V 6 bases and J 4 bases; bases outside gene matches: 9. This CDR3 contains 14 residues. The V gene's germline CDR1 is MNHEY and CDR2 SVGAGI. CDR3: CASSRDRGLYEQYF. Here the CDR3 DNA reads TGTGCCAGCAGCCGGGACAGAGGATTATACGAGCAGTACTTC.

CDR3 sequence (DNA): TGTGCCATCAGTCCGGGACTAGCGGGGGCCTACAATGAGCAGTTCTTC. It translates to CAISPGLAGAYNEQFF. The chain has TRBV10-3 and TRBJ2-1; TRBD2 matches at 14 bases. The CDR3 sequence is 16 residues long. The V and J ends lost 5 bases and 2 bases, in that order; junction bases with no gene match: 2. Germline-derived CDR1 and CDR2 are ENHRY and SYGVKD.

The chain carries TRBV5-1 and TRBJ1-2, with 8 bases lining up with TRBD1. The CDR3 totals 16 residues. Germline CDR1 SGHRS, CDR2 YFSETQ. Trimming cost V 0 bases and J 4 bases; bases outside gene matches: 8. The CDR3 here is CASSLGDRTTLYGYTF. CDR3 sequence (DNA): TGCGCCAGCAGCTTGGGGGACAGGACTACCCTCTATGGCTACACCTTC. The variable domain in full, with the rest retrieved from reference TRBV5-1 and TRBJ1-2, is KAGVTQTPRYLIKTRGQQVTLSCSPISGHRSVSWYQQTPGQGLQFLFEYFSETQRNKGNFPGRFSGRQFSNSRSEMNVSTLELGDSALYLCASSLGDRTTLYGYTFGSGTRLTVV.

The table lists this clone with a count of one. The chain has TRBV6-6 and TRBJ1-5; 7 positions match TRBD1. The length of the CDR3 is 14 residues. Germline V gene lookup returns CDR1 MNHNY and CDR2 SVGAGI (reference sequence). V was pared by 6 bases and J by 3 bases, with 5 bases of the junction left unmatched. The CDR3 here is CASSLTGFNQPQHF. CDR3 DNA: TGTGCCAGCAGCCTGACAGGGTTCAATCAGCCCCAGCATTTT.

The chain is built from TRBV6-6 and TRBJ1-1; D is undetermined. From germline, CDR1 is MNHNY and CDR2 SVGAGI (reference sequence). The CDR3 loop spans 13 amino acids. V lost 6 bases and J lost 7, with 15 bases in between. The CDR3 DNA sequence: TGTGCCAGCAGCCCGGTACCCGGGATTGAAGCTTTCTTT. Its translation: CASSPVPGIEAFF.

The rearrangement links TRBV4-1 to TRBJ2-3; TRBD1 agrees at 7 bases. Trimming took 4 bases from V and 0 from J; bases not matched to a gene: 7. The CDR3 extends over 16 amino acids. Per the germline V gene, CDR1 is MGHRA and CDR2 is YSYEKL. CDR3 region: CASSRSGQSSTDTQYF. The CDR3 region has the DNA TGCGCCAGCAGCCGCTCGGGACAGTCTAGCACAGATACGCAGTATTTT.

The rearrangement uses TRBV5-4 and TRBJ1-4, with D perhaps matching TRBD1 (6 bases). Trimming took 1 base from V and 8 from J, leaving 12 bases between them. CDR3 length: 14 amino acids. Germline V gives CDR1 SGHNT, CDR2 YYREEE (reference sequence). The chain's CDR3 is CASSLTGRREKLFF. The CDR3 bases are TGTGCCAGCAGCTTGACAGGGCGTCGAGAAAAACTGTTTTTT. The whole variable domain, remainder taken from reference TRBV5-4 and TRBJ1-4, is ETGVTQSPTHLIKTRGQQVTLRCSSQSGHNTVSWYQQALGQGPQFIFQYYREEENGRGNFPPRFSGLQFPNYSSELNVNALELDDSALYLCASSLTGRREKLFFGSGTQLSVL.

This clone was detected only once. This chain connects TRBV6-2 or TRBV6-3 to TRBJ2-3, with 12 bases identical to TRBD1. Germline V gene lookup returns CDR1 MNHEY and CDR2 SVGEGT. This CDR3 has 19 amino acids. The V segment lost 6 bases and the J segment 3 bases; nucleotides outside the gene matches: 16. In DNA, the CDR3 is TGTGCCAGCAGCCTACACCATCGGGACAGGGGGCTTCGGACAGATACGCAGTATTTT. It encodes CASSLHHRDRGLRTDTQYF.

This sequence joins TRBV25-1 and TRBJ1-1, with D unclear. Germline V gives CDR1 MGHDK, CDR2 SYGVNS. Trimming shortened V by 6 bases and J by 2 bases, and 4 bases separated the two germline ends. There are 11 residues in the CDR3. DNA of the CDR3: TGTGCCAGCAGCAGAAACACTGAAGCTTTCTTT. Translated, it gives CASSRNTEAFF.

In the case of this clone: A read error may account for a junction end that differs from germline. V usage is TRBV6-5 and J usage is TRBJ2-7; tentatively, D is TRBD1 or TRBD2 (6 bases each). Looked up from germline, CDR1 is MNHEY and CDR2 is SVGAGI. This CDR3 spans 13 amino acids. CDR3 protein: CASSGQGLDEQYF. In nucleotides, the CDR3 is TGCGCCAGCAGCGGGCAGGGGTTAGACGAGCAGTACTTC.